This TCR beta chain was obtained from a study of blood T cell repertoires in COVID-19. Background on the study: Acute and convalescent COVID-19 specimens originated in the United States, Italy and Spain. T cells, B-cell-depleted T cells, or PBMCs supplied cDNA or gDNA.

The junction had 8 bases not matched to a gene; V was cut back by 5 bases and J by 10 bases. Germline V gene lookup returns CDR1 SGHTA and CDR2 FQGNSA. The CDR3 loop spans 13 amino acids. Authors' data handling: The authors estimated nucleated cell counts from reference gene primer amplification. Measured with immunoSEQ multiplex PCR; TCRdb has only the in-frame clones, and not every one. The DNA gave D and trimming, while V, J and clone size come from that table. The data hold roughly 200,000 clones, with about 87% observed a single time. This sequence originates from a woman aged 30 to 39 with acute or convalescent COVID-19. The chain combines TRBV7-2 with TRBJ2-1; 7 nucleotides line up with TRBD2. Sequencing used peripheral blood. Here the CDR3 DNA reads TGTGCCAGCAGCAGCGGGGTGCTCAGGGAGCAGTTCTTC. Its protein product is CASSSGVLREQFF.